This entry lists 21 T cell receptor beta chains sequenced from one sample in a study of T cell responses to AZD1222 COVID-19 vaccine. Profiling relied on immunoSEQ multiplex PCR, and the TCRdb table lists in-frame clones only, not all of them. Of roughly 140,000 clones in the sample, over 80% were seen once. Sequencing was performed on peripheral blood, taken 28 days after the second AZD1222 dose. These receptors all stem from an adult who received the AZD1222 COVID-19 vaccine.

This clone has only one observation. The rearrangement uses TRBV6-6 and TRBJ2-3; unclear D gene. V lost 7 bases and J lost 2, with 16 bases in between. The CDR3 length is 15 residues. CDR1 is MNHNY and CDR2 is SVGAGI in the germline V gene (reference sequence). CDR3 region: CASIWKAPNTDTQYF. CDR3 in DNA: TGTGCCAGCATTTGGAAGGCACCAAACACAGATACGCAGTATTTT.

The chain couples TRBV28 to TRBJ1-5; no definite D call. Germline values: CDR1 MDHEN, CDR2 SYDVKM. CDR3 length equals 13 residues. The germline V and J ends were trimmed by 2 bases and 9 bases, with 11 bases remaining between them. The CDR3 bases are TGTGCCAGCAGTTTACCCCCCGAACGGCCCCAGCATTTT. Translating gives CASSLPPERPQHF.

The chain combines TRBV5-1 with TRBJ2-3; 7 nucleotides align to TRBD2. Per germline, CDR1 SGHRS and CDR2 YFSETQ. The CDR3 loop spans 15 amino acids. V was clipped by 0 bases and J by 4 bases; unmatched bases: 5. The DNA of the CDR3 is TGCGCCAGCAGCTTGGAGGTTGCGGGAGCAGATACGCAGTATTTT. This gives the protein CASSLEVAGADTQYF.

V is TRBV7-8 and J is TRBJ2-7, with TRBD1 identical over 9 bases. The germline CDR1 and CDR2 sequences are SGHVS and FQNEAQ. This CDR3 has 14 amino acids. V was clipped by 5 bases and J by 5 bases; unmatched bases: 7. The CDR3 nucleotides are TGTGCCAGCAGCGCGGGACAGGGTAGCGACGAGCAGTACTTC. Encoded protein: CASSAGQGSDEQYF.

The chain is built from TRBV5-1 and TRBJ1-5; possibly TRBD1 for D (5 bases). The germline V gene has CDR1 SGHRS and CDR2 YFSETQ. The V gene lost 0 bases and the J gene lost 4 bases, with 11 bases spanning the gap. The CDR3 loop spans 15 amino acids. The CDR3: CASSLAPDRNQPQHF. CDR3 in DNA: TGCGCCAGCAGCTTGGCCCCCGACAGAAATCAGCCCCAGCATTTT.

The chain couples TRBV28 to TRBJ2-7; D possibly uses TRBD1 or TRBD2 (5 bases each). The V gene lost 6 bases and the J gene lost 3 bases, with 18 bases spanning the gap. The CDR3 length is 15 residues. From germline, CDR1 is MDHEN and CDR2 SYDVKM. CDR3 loop: CASRWGRSSHYEQYF. The CDR3 DNA follows: TGTGCCAGCAGATGGGGACGCAGCTCTCACTACGAGCAGTACTTC.

V gene TRBV28 combines with J gene TRBJ1-5; D unresolved. Per germline, CDR1 MDHEN and CDR2 SYDVKM. The CDR3 runs to 12 residues. With 5 bases removed from V and 7 bases from J, the gap between germline ends came to 9 bases. This chain's CDR3 is CASSLTQQPQHF. DNA for the CDR3: TGTGCCAGCAGTCTTACACAGCAGCCCCAGCATTTT.

This rearrangement joins TRBV12-3 or TRBV12-4 to TRBJ2-3; the D is unclear. The CDR3 totals 11 residues. The V end was cut by 7 bases, the J end by 2 bases, with 4 bases between. The CDR3 protein is CASTSTDTQYF. Here the CDR3 DNA reads TGTGCCAGCACCTCCACAGATACGCAGTATTTT.

This chain connects TRBV18 to TRBJ1-2; 10 bases match TRBD1. This CDR3 region has 14 residues. V shed 2 bases, J shed 10 bases, and the junction held 7 bases outside the gene matches. CDR1 and CDR2 (germline): KGHSH, LQKENI. CDR3 nucleotide sequence: TGTGCCAGCTCACCAGAGGGACAGGGGCTTTTCTACACCTTC. Its translation is CASSPEGQGLFYTF.

The CDR3 coding sequence is TGTGCCAGCAGTTTATTGATTCCCGGGAACACCGGGGAGCTGTTTTTT. Amino acid sequence: CASSLLIPGNTGELFF. V usage is TRBV27 and J usage is TRBJ2-2; D unresolved. Germline CDR1 and CDR2: MNHEY and SMNVEV (reference sequence). This CDR3 has 16 residues. Trimming removed 1 base at V and 1 base at J, with 10 bases between.

The chain has TRBV28 and TRBJ2-2; 9 positions agree with TRBD2. Germline trimming cut 6 bases from V and 4 bases from J; bases unmatched to any gene: 6. From germline, CDR1 is MDHEN and CDR2 SYDVKM. The CDR3 has 15 amino acids. The CDR3 DNA follows: TGTGCCAGCAGACCAGCGGGAGGAAGCACCGGGGAGCTGTTTTTT. It is translated as CASRPAGGSTGELFF. Filled out from reference TRBV28 and TRBJ2-2, the complete variable domain reads DVKVTQSSRYLVKRTGEKVFLECVQDMDHENMFWYRQDPGLGLRLIYFSYDVKMKEKGDIPEGYSVSREKKERFSLILESASTNQTSMYLCASRPAGGSTGELFFGEGSRLTVL.

The table lists this clone with a count of one. This chain connects TRBV18 to TRBJ1-2; the D is unclear. The CDR3 is 17 amino acids. V lost 2 bases, J lost 4 bases, and 20 bases lay in between. CDR1 and CDR2 from the germline V gene are KGHSH and LQKENI. This chain's CDR3 is CASSPGYDAEFLYGYTF. Here the CDR3 DNA reads TGTGCCAGCTCACCAGGGTACGACGCCGAGTTCCTCTATGGCTACACCTTC.

V usage is TRBV2 and J usage is TRBJ2-6; D might be TRBD2 (6 bases). The CDR3 is made up of 15 amino acids. Trimming removed 8 bases from V and 3 bases from J, with 14 bases in between. CDR1 and CDR2 from the germline V gene are SNHLY and FYNNEI. The CDR3 loop reads CASHFRGGGANVLTF. The CDR3 bases are TGTGCCAGCCACTTTAGGGGAGGTGGGGCCAACGTCCTGACTTTC.

Concerning this clone itself: Other nucleotide sequences in the sample specify the same CDR3. The chain combines TRBV5-4 with TRBJ2-2, with TRBD1 matching over 7 bases. The germline V gene has CDR1 SGHNT and CDR2 YYREEE (reference sequence). J was trimmed by 2 bases and V by 0 bases; bases with no gene match: 1. The CDR3 is 15 residues long. CDR3 nucleotides: TGTGCCAGCAGCTTGGAGGGGGCTAACACCGGGGAGCTGTTTTTT. Translating it yields CASSLEGANTGELFF. Full variable domain (missing parts from reference TRBV5-4 and TRBJ2-2): ETGVTQSPTHLIKTRGQQVTLRCSSQSGHNTVSWYQQALGQGPQFIFQYYREEENGRGNFPPRFSGLQFPNYSSELNVNALELDDSALYLCASSLEGANTGELFFGEGSRLTVL.

This clone was counted a single time. This sequence joins TRBV2 and TRBJ2-2; TRBD2 aligns across 10 bases. The V and J ends lost 4 bases and 5 bases, in that order; junction bases with no gene match: 7. The CDR3 has 16 residues. Germline V gives CDR1 SNHLY, CDR2 FYNNEI. This chain's CDR3 is CASSALAGVYTGELFF. The CDR3, as DNA: TGTGCCAGCAGTGCGCTAGCGGGAGTATATACCGGGGAGCTGTTTTTT.

This chain uses TRBV6-6 with TRBJ2-7, with 8 bases that match TRBD2. This CDR3 contains 15 residues. Germline values: CDR1 MNHNY, CDR2 SVGAGI (reference sequence). The trim removed 0 bases at V and 2 bases at J, leaving 3 bases unmatched. The CDR3, as DNA: TGTGCCAGCAGTTACTCCGGGGGGGGGACCTACGAGCAGTACTTC. This sequence encodes CASSYSGGGTYEQYF.

For the CDR3, the DNA is TGTGCCAGCAGTGGTGAAATGAACACTGAAGCTTTCTTT. Translated: CASSGEMNTEAFF. This chain connects TRBV2 to TRBJ1-1; D remains unclear. This CDR3 has 13 amino acids. Deletions cut 4 bases from V and 0 bases from J, with 6 bases between. Germline V CDR1 and CDR2: SNHLY, FYNNEI.

The chain employs TRBV21-1 and TRBJ2-7; the table gives TRBD2 as D, unverified against the DNA. TRBV21-1 is annotated as a pseudogene. The CDR3 is 16 residues long. The CDR3 loop is CASSKGLAGRAYEQYF. Here the CDR3 DNA reads TGTGCCAGCAGCAAGGGACTAGCGGGGCGCGCCTACGAGCAGTACTTC.

This sequence joins TRBV11-1 and TRBJ2-3; D is perhaps TRBD1 or TRBD2 (5 bases each). V lost 10 bases and J 3 bases, leaving 20 bases between the germline ends. The CDR3 loop spans 15 amino acids. The germline CDR1 and CDR2 sequences are SGHAT and FQDESV (reference sequence). CDR3 loop: CATIHRDGITDTQYF. CDR3 coding DNA: TGTGCCACTATCCACCGGGACGGGATAACAGATACGCAGTATTTT.

The CDR3 coding sequence is TGTGCCAGTAGTAAGTCTAGCGGGAGGCAATACAATGAGCAGTTCTTC. Amino acids: CASSKSSGRQYNEQFF. The chain combines TRBV19 with TRBJ2-1; TRBD2 aligns across 11 bases. The germline CDR1 and CDR2 sequences are LNHDA and SQIVND (reference sequence). Trimming at V came to 4 bases and at J to 4 bases, leaving 6 bases not matched to a gene. The CDR3 is made up of 16 amino acids.

The chain has TRBV5-1 and TRBJ2-3, with 8 bases matching TRBD1. Trimming took 4 bases from V and 0 from J; bases not matched to a gene: 4. The CDR3 extends over 15 amino acids. Germline V CDR1 and CDR2: SGHRS, YFSETQ. Written as DNA, the CDR3 is TGCGCCAGCAGCGCAGGGGGCCTCAGCACAGATACGCAGTATTTT. This sequence encodes CASSAGGLSTDTQYF.